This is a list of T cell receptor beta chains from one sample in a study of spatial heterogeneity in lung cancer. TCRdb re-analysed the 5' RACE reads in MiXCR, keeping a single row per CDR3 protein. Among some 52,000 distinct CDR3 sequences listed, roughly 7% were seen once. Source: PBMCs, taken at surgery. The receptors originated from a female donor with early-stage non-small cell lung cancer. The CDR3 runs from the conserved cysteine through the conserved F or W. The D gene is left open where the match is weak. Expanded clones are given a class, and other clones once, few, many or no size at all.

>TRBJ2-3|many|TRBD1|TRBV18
CASSPGSGGSDTQYF
TGTGCCAGCTCACCTGGATCAGGGGGATCGGATACGCAGTATTTT
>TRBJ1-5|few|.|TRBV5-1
CASSLVGDGQVGNQPQHF
TGCGCCAGCAGCTTGGTAGGGGACGGCCAAGTGGGCAATCAGCCCCAGCATTTT
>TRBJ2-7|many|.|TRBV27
CASSFGYEQYF
TGTGCCAGCAGTTTTGGTTACGAGCAGTACTTC
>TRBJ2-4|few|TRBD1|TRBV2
CASSAWRQGTKNIQYF
TGTGCCAGCAGTGCCTGGAGACAGGGAACCAAAAACATTCAGTACTTC
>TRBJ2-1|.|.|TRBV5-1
CASGGTQGDEQFF
TGCGCCAGCGGGGGTACACAGGGCGATGAGCAGTTCTTC
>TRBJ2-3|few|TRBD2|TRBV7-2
CASSLTHLRGAPDTQYF
TGTGCCAGCAGCTTAACCCACCTGCGGGGGGCCCCAGATACGCAGTATTTT
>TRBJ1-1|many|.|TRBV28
CASNVPGRLNTEAFF
TGTGCCAGCAACGTCCCTGGCAGGTTGAACACTGAAGCTTTCTTT
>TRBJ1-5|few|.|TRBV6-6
CASSYSGPPGPQHF
TGTGCCAGCAGTTACTCGGGGCCCCCGGGGCCCCAGCATTTT
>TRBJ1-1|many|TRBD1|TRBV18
CASSTRTGMHRAEAFF
TGTGCCAGCTCAACCCGGACAGGGATGCACAGGGCTGAAGCTTTCTTT
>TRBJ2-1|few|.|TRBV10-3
CAISESEGKIRIPNEQFF
TGTGCCATCAGTGAGTCAGAGGGGAAGATCCGGATTCCCAATGAGCAGTTCTTC
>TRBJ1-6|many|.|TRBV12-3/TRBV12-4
CASSLGGSLHF
TGTGCCAGCAGTTTGGGAGGGTCCCTCCACTTT
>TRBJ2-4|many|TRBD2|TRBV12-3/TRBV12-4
CASSLAFWTSGGIGAKNIQYF
TGTGCCAGCAGTTTAGCATTCTGGACTAGCGGGGGTATAGGGGCCAAAAACATTCAGTACTTC
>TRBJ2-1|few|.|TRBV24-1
CATSDGDRLEQFF
TGTGCCACCAGTGATGGGGACCGTCTGGAGCAGTTCTTC
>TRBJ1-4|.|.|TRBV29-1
CSVGAGVNNEKLFF
TGCAGCGTTGGGGCAGGAGTTAATAATGAAAAACTGTTTTTT